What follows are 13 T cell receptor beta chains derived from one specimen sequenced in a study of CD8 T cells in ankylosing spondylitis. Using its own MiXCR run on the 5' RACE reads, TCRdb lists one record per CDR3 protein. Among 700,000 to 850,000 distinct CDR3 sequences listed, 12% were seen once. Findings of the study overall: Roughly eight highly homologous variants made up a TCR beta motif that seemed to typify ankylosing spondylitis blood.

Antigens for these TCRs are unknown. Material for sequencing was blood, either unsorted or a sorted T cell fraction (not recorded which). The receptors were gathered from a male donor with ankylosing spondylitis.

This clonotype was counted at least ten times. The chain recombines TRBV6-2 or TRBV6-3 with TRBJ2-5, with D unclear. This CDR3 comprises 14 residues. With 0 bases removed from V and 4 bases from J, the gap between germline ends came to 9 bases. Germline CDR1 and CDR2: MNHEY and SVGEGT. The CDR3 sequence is CASSYSWQRETQYF. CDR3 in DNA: TGTGCCAGCAGTTACTCGTGGCAGCGAGAGACCCAGTACTTC.

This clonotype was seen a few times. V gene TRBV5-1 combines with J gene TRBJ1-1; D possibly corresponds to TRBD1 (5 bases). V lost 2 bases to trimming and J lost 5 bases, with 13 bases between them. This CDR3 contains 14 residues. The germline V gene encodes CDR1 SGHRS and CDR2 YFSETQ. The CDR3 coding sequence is TGCGCCAGCAGCTTCTTTTCTGACAGTACTGAAGCTTTCTTT. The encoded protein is CASSFFSDSTEAFF.

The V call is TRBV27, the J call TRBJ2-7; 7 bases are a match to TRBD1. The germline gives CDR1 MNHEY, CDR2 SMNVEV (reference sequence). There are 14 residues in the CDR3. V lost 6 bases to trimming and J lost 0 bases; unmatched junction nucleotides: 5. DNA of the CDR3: TGTGCCAGCAGGAGAGGGGGCAGCTCCTACGAGCAGTACTTC. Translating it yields CASRRGGSSYEQYF.

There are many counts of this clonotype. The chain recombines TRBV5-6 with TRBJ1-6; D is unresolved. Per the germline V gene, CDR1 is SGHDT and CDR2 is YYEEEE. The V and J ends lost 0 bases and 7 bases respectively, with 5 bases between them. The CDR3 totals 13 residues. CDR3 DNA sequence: TGTGCCAGCAGCTTGGATTGGAATTCACCCCTCCACTTT. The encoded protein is CASSLDWNSPLHF. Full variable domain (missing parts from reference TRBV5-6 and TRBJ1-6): DAGVTQSPTHLIKTRGQQVTLRCSPKSGHDTVSWYQQALGQGPQFIFQYYEEEERQRGNFPDRFSGHQFPNYSSELNVNALLLGDSALYLCASSLDWNSPLHFGNGTRLTVT.

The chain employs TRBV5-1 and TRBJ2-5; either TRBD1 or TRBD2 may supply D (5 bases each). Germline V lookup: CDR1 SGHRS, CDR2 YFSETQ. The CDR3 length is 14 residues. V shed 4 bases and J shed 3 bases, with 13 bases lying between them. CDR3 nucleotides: TGCGCCAGCAGCCCGGGACCCTATGAAGAGACCCAGTACTTC. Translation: CASSPGPYEETQYF.

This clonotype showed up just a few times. Written as DNA, the CDR3 is TGCAGTGCCACCCGTACCACAGATACGCAGTATTTT. Amino acid sequence: CSATRTTDTQYF. This chain joins TRBV20-1 and TRBJ2-3, with D unresolved. This CDR3 is 12 amino acids long. Trimming stripped 6 bases from V and 2 bases from J, with 9 bases between. Germline-derived CDR1 and CDR2 are DFQATT and SNEGSKA (reference sequence).

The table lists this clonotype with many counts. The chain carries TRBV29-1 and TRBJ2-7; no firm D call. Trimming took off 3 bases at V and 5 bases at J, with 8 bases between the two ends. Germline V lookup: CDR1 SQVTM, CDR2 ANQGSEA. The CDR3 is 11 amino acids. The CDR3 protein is CSVEVADEQYF. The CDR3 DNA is TGCAGCGTTGAGGTCGCAGACGAGCAGTACTTC.

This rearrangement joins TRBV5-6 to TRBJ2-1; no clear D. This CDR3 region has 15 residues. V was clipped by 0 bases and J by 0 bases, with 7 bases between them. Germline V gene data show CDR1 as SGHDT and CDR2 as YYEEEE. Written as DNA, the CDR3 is TGTGCCAGCAGCTTGGAACAGACCTCCTACAATGAGCAGTTCTTC. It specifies CASSLEQTSYNEQFF.

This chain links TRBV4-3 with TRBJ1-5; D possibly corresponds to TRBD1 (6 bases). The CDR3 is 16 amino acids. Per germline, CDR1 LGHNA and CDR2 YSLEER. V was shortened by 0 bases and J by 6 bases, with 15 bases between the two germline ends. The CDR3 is CASSQDPGQSGQPQHF. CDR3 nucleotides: TGCGCCAGCAGCCAAGACCCCGGACAGTCCGGTCAGCCCCAGCATTTT.

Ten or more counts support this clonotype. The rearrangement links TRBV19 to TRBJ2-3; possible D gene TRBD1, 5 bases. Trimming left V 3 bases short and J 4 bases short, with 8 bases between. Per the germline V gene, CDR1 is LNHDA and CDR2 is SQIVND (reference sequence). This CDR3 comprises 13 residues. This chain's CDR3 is CASSIEGADTQYF. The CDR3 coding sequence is TGTGCCAGTAGTATCGAAGGGGCAGATACGCAGTATTTT.

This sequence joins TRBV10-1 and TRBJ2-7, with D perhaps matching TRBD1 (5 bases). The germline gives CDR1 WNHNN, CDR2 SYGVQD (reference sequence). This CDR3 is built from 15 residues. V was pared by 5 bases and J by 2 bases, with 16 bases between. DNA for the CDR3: TGCGCCAGCAGTCTCTCCAGGACACTCACCTACGAGCAGTACTTC. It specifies CASSLSRTLTYEQYF.

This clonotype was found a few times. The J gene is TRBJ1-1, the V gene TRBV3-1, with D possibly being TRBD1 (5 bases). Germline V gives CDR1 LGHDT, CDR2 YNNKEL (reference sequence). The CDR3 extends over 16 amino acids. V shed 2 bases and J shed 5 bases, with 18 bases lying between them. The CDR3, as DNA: TGTGCCAGCAGCCAACCCCCCTGGGGCCCCGGGACTGAAGCTTTCTTT. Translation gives CASSQPPWGPGTEAFF.

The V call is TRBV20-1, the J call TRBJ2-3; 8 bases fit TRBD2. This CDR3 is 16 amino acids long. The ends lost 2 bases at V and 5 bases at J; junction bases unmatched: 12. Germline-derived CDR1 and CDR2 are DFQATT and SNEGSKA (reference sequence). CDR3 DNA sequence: TGCAGTGCTAGATCGAGCGGGGGCCGGGTGGGAGATACGCAGTATTTT. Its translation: CSARSSGGRVGDTQYF.